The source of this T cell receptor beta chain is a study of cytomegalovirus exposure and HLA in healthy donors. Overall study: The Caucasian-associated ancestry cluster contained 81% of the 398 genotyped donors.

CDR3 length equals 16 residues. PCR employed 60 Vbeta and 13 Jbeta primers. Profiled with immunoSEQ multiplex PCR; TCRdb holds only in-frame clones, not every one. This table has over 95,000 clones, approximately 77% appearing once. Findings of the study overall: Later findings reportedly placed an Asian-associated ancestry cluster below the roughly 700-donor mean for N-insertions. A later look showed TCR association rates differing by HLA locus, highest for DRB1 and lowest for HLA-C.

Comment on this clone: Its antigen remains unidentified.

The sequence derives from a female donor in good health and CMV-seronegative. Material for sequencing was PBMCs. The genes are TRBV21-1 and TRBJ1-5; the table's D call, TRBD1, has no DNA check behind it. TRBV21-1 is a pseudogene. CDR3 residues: CASSKVINSYNQPQHF. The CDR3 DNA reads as TGTGCCAGCAGCAAAGTTATCAACAGCTACAATCAGCCCCAGCATTTT.